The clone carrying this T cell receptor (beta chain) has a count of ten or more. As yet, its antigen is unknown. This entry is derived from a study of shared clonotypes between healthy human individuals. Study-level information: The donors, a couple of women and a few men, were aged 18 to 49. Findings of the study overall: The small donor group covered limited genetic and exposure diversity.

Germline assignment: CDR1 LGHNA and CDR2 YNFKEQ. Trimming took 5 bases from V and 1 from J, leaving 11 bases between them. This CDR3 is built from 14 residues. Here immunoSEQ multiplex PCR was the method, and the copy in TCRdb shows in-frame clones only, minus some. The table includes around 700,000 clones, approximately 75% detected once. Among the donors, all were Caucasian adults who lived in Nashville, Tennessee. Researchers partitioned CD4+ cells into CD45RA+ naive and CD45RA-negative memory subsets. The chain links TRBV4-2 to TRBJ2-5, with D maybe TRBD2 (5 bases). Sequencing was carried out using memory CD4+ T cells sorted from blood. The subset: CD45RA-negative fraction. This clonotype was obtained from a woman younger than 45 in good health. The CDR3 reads CASSDPRVQETQYF. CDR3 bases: TGTGCCAGCAGCGACCCGAGGGTCCAAGAGACCCAGTACTTC.